These T cell receptor beta chains were read from a single sample in a study of T cells in Graves' hyperthyroidism and ophthalmopathy. Via MiXCR, TCRdb re-called the multiplex PCR reads, giving one row per CDR3 protein. In the table there are hundreds of thousands of distinct CDR3 sequences, approximately 15% of which are singletons. Sequencing used blood. The receptors were gathered from a woman in her twenties or thirties with Graves' hyperthyroidism that later progressed to Graves' ophthalmopathy. Each CDR3 is given with its conserved first and last residue. Fields, in order: V gene, J gene, clone size, D gene, CDR3 DNA, CDR3 protein. A D gene is named only where the DNA matches it firmly. Expanded clones get a size class; other rows say once, few or many, or leave the size out.

>TRBV12-3/TRBV12-4|TRBJ1-1|many|.
TGTGCCAGCAGTATACGGCAGAACACTGAAGCTTTCTTT
CASSIRQNTEAFF
>TRBV29-1|TRBJ1-1|many|.
TGCAGCGTGGTTAACACTGAAGCTTTCTTT
CSVVNTEAFF
>TRBV28|TRBJ2-3|.|TRBD2
TGTGCCAGCAGTTTGGGTTTTGTTCTAGCGGGAGGTCGGGATACGCAGTATTTT
CASSLGFVLAGGRDTQYF
>TRBV19|TRBJ1-1|few|.
TGTGCCAGTAGCTTGGCAGGGTCGATGAACACTGAAGCTTTCTTT
CASSLAGSMNTEAFF
>TRBV5-1|TRBJ1-1|many|.
TGCGCCAGCAGCCTTGATCGGGCGATGAACACTGAAGCTTTCTTT
CASSLDRAMNTEAFF
>TRBV28|TRBJ1-1|many|.
TGTGCCAGCAGTCCCAGAGGACAGTCTAACACTGAAGCTTTCTTT
CASSPRGQSNTEAFF
>TRBV9|TRBJ2-4|.|.
TGTGCCAGCAGCCCGACGGGTCAAGCCGGGAACATTCAGTACTTC
CASSPTGQAGNIQYF
>TRBV30|TRBJ2-3|.|.
TGTGCCTGGGGACCTAGCACAGATACGCAGTATTTT
CAWGPSTDTQYF
>TRBV29-1|TRBJ2-2|.|.
TGCAGCGTTGGTGGTAGTGGCACCGGGGAGCTGTTTTTT
CSVGGSGTGELFF
>TRBV7-2|TRBJ1-5|many|TRBD1
TGTGCCTCCGGGACAGATTCCAATCAGCCCCAGCATTTT
CASGTDSNQPQHF
>TRBV7-9|TRBJ1-5|many|TRBD1
TGTGCCAGCAGCTTGGGGGTGGGACAGGGGGCTAAACAGCCCCAGCATTTT
CASSLGVGQGAKQPQHF
>TRBV12-3/TRBV12-4|TRBJ1-1|many|TRBD1
TGTGCCAGCAGCCCCAGGGGGCACACTGAAGCTTTCTTT
CASSPRGHTEAFF
>TRBV2|TRBJ2-1|many|TRBD2
TGTGCCAGCAGTGAAGACGTAGCGGGAGACGGTGAGCAGTTCTTC
CASSEDVAGDGEQFF
>TRBV7-9|TRBJ2-5|many|TRBD1
TGTGCCAGCAGCTTTGGACAGGGACCAGTGACCCAGTACTTC
CASSFGQGPVTQYF
>TRBV24-1|TRBJ2-1|many|.
TGTGCCACCAGTGAGCTAGGGGGGTCCTACAATGAGCAGTTCTTC
CATSELGGSYNEQFF
>TRBV19|TRBJ2-7|few|.
TGTGCCAGTAGTTTCCGGGACTCCGGTAGCTCCTACGAGCAGTACTTC
CASSFRDSGSSYEQYF
>TRBV27|TRBJ1-1|many|.
TGTGCCAGCACTTTCGGGGGTGTAGCTTTCTTT
CASTFGGVAFF
>TRBV29-1|TRBJ1-1|many|TRBD1
TGCAGCGTAGCGGGGACAGCTGAAGCTTTCTTT
CSVAGTAEAFF
>TRBV6-1|TRBJ1-2|few|.
TGTGCCAGCAGTATGTCAGGATTCGACTATGGCTACACCTTC
CASSMSGFDYGYTF
>TRBV5-1|TRBJ2-2|many|.
TGCGCCAGCAGCTGGGGCACGGAAGCCGGGGAGCTGTTTTTT
CASSWGTEAGELFF
>TRBV5-1|TRBJ2-3|many|TRBD2
TGCGCCAGCAGCTTATCGACTAGCGGGAGTAGCGATACGCAGTATTTT
CASSLSTSGSSDTQYF
>TRBV27|TRBJ1-6|many|TRBD1
TGTGCCAGCAGTTTCCTTATCGAGGGACAGCCCCTCCACTTT
CASSFLIEGQPLHF
>TRBV7-3|TRBJ1-1|many|.
TGTGCCAGCAGCTTAGGTGGGGAAGAAGCTTTCTTT
CASSLGGEEAFF